These T cell receptor beta chains were read from a single sample in a study of T cell responses to AZD1222 COVID-19 vaccine. The repertoire was sequenced with immunoSEQ multiplex PCR; TCRdb's copy has only in-frame clones and lacks some. The sample records under 150,000 clones, 92% being singletons. The input for sequencing was peripheral blood, taken on day 0 of AZD1222 vaccination. These receptors all come from an adult in good health. The CDR3 runs from the conserved cysteine through the conserved F or W. The order of the fields is V gene, D gene, clone size, CDR3 length, J gene, CDR3 DNA, CDR3 protein. D genes are given only for firm matches. A clone size is listed for some rows: how often the clone was seen (once, few, many), or a class if it is expanded.

V gene: TRBV19
D gene: -
clone size: -
CDR3 length: 14
J gene: TRBJ2-7
CDR3 DNA: TGTGCCAGTAGTCCGAACGCCCAGAACCTCGAGCAGTACTTC
CDR3 protein: CASSPNAQNLEQYF

V gene: TRBV24-1
D gene: TRBD2
clone size: -
CDR3 length: 17
J gene: TRBJ2-5
CDR3 DNA: TGTGCCACCAGTGACTCCGGGACTAGCGGTGGAACGGAGACCCAGTACTTC
CDR3 protein: CATSDSGTSGGTETQYF

V gene: TRBV11-2
D gene: -
clone size: -
CDR3 length: 13
J gene: TRBJ2-5
CDR3 DNA: TGTGCCAGCAGCTTAGGCAAGTCGGAGACCCAGTACTTC
CDR3 protein: CASSLGKSETQYF

V gene: TRBV7-3
D gene: -
clone size: once
CDR3 length: 15
J gene: TRBJ1-1
CDR3 DNA: TGTGCCAGCAGCTCCTCGAGTGGTGTTAGGACTGAAGCTTTCTTT
CDR3 protein: CASSSSSGVRTEAFF

V gene: TRBV1
D gene: -
clone size: -
CDR3 length: 17
J gene: TRBJ2-7
CDR3 DNA: TGCACCAGCAGCCGAGGAGAGGGGGTTGCTGCACCCTACGAGCAGTACTTC
CDR3 protein: CTSSRGEGVAAPYEQYF

V gene: TRBV2
D gene: -
clone size: once
CDR3 length: 14
J gene: TRBJ1-4
CDR3 DNA: TGTGCCAGCAGGGGGACGACAACTAATGAAAAACTGTTTTTT
CDR3 protein: CASRGTTTNEKLFF

V gene: TRBV19
D gene: TRBD2
clone size: -
CDR3 length: 15
J gene: TRBJ2-7
CDR3 DNA: TGTGCCAGTAGTATCGGGACTAGCGGCTCCTACGAGCAGTACTTC
CDR3 protein: CASSIGTSGSYEQYF

V gene: TRBV20-1
D gene: TRBD2
clone size: -
CDR3 length: 16
J gene: TRBJ2-5
CDR3 DNA: TGCAGTGCTAGTTCCAGCGGGGAGGGGTGGCAAGAGACCCAGTACTTC
CDR3 protein: CSASSSGEGWQETQYF

V gene: TRBV24-1
D gene: -
clone size: -
CDR3 length: 17
J gene: TRBJ2-3
CDR3 DNA: TGTGCCACCAGTGATGATGAGGCAGGGGGAGGTACAGATACGCAGTATTTT
CDR3 protein: CATSDDEAGGGTDTQYF

V gene: TRBV11-2
D gene: -
clone size: -
CDR3 length: 14
J gene: TRBJ1-4
CDR3 DNA: TGTGCCAGCAGCCAAGGGACAACTAATGAAAAACTGTTTTTT
CDR3 protein: CASSQGTTNEKLFF

V gene: TRBV12-3/TRBV12-4
D gene: -
clone size: -
CDR3 length: 13
J gene: TRBJ1-2
CDR3 DNA: TGTGCCAGCAGTCCCCAGGACAGCTATGGCTACACCTTC
CDR3 protein: CASSPQDSYGYTF

V gene: TRBV3-1/TRBV3-2
D gene: TRBD1
clone size: -
CDR3 length: 18
J gene: TRBJ1-5
CDR3 DNA: TGTGCCAGCAGCCAAAGGGGACAGGGGCGGTTTGGTGTAAAACCCCAGCATTTT
CDR3 protein: CASSQRGQGRFGVKPQHF

V gene: TRBV10-3
D gene: -
clone size: -
CDR3 length: 16
J gene: TRBJ1-4
CDR3 DNA: TGTGCCATCAGTGAATCTACGACAGGCCTAAATGAAAAACTGTTTTTT
CDR3 protein: CAISESTTGLNEKLFF

V gene: TRBV25-1
D gene: -
clone size: -
CDR3 length: 13
J gene: TRBJ1-2
CDR3 DNA: TGTGCCAGCAGTGATCTGACAGACTATGGCTACACCTTC
CDR3 protein: CASSDLTDYGYTF

V gene: TRBV7-6
D gene: -
clone size: -
CDR3 length: 15
J gene: TRBJ2-1
CDR3 DNA: TGTGCCAGCAGCTTATCTAGCGCGGCGTTAGGTGAGCAGTTCTTC
CDR3 protein: CASSLSSAALGEQFF

V gene: TRBV18
D gene: -
clone size: -
CDR3 length: 15
J gene: TRBJ1-1
CDR3 DNA: TGTGCCAGCTCACCGCCACCGCGCGGGAACACTGAAGCTTTCTTT
CDR3 protein: CASSPPPRGNTEAFF

V gene: TRBV27
D gene: -
clone size: -
CDR3 length: 17
J gene: TRBJ1-2
CDR3 DNA: TGTGCCAGCAGTTTATCGGGTTTAGGAGGGGCCCCCTATGGCTACACCTTC
CDR3 protein: CASSLSGLGGAPYGYTF

V gene: TRBV19
D gene: TRBD1
clone size: -
CDR3 length: 14
J gene: TRBJ2-1
CDR3 DNA: TGTGCCAGTAGTGGACAGGGAGTAGGGAATGAGCAGTTCTTC
CDR3 protein: CASSGQGVGNEQFF

V gene: TRBV4-3
D gene: TRBD2
clone size: -
CDR3 length: 14
J gene: TRBJ2-3
CDR3 DNA: TGCGCCAGCAGCCGGAGCGGGAGGGAGGATACGCAGTATTTT
CDR3 protein: CASSRSGREDTQYF

V gene: TRBV7-9
D gene: -
clone size: -
CDR3 length: 18
J gene: TRBJ1-3
CDR3 DNA: TGTGCCAGCAGCTTAGGGGGGAGGGGCCGCCGCTCTGGAAACACCATATATTTT
CDR3 protein: CASSLGGRGRRSGNTIYF

V gene: TRBV3-1/TRBV3-2
D gene: -
clone size: few
CDR3 length: 11
J gene: TRBJ1-2
CDR3 DNA: TGTGCCAGCAGCCCCGGACGTGGCTACACCTTC
CDR3 protein: CASSPGRGYTF

V gene: TRBV27
D gene: -
clone size: -
CDR3 length: 17
J gene: TRBJ1-6
CDR3 DNA: TGTGCCAGCAAAAAGGAGGGGGTGGGTTCCTATAATTCACCCCTCCACTTT
CDR3 protein: CASKKEGVGSYNSPLHF

V gene: TRBV2
D gene: TRBD2
clone size: -
CDR3 length: 14
J gene: TRBJ2-2
CDR3 DNA: TGTGCCAGCAGGCGACTAGCGGGAATCGGGGAGCTGTTTTTT
CDR3 protein: CASRRLAGIGELFF

V gene: TRBV6-5
D gene: TRBD1
clone size: -
CDR3 length: 16
J gene: TRBJ2-7
CDR3 DNA: TGTGCCAGCAGTTACTCGTGGACAGGAGCCTCCTACGAGCAGTACTTC
CDR3 protein: CASSYSWTGASYEQYF

V gene: TRBV5-5
D gene: -
clone size: -
CDR3 length: 14
J gene: TRBJ1-1
CDR3 DNA: TGTGCCAGCAGCTTTGGCTGGGCCAACACTGAAGCTTTCTTT
CDR3 protein: CASSFGWANTEAFF

V gene: TRBV19
D gene: -
clone size: -
CDR3 length: 14
J gene: TRBJ2-7
CDR3 DNA: TGTGCCAGTAGTATCGACGGGACCACCTACGAGCAGTACTTC
CDR3 protein: CASSIDGTTYEQYF

V gene: TRBV11-2
D gene: -
clone size: -
CDR3 length: 15
J gene: TRBJ1-1
CDR3 DNA: TGTGCCAGCAGCTTGAGGGGGGCGGAGAACACTGAAGCTTTCTTT
CDR3 protein: CASSLRGAENTEAFF

V gene: TRBV24-1
D gene: -
clone size: -
CDR3 length: 15
J gene: TRBJ2-5
CDR3 DNA: TGTGCCACCAGTGATCGTATACGATTGGAAGAGACCCAGTACTTC
CDR3 protein: CATSDRIRLEETQYF

V gene: TRBV10-1
D gene: -
clone size: -
CDR3 length: 16
J gene: TRBJ1-6
CDR3 DNA: TGCGCCAGCAGTTTGGTGGAGGGGAACGATAATTCACCCCTCCACTTT
CDR3 protein: CASSLVEGNDNSPLHF

V gene: TRBV19
D gene: TRBD1
clone size: -
CDR3 length: 14
J gene: TRBJ1-1
CDR3 DNA: TGTGCCAGTAGTGCCCGACAGGGGTTCACTGAAGCTTTCTTT
CDR3 protein: CASSARQGFTEAFF

V gene: TRBV3-1/TRBV3-2
D gene: -
clone size: -
CDR3 length: 13
J gene: TRBJ1-1
CDR3 DNA: TGTGCCAGCAGCTTAAGACAGAACAGTCAAGCTTTCTTT
CDR3 protein: CASSLRQNSQAFF

V gene: TRBV14
D gene: TRBD1
clone size: once
CDR3 length: 16
J gene: TRBJ1-2
CDR3 DNA: TGTGCCAGCAGCCGCATAGGGACAGGGGGAGACTATGGCTACACCTTC
CDR3 protein: CASSRIGTGGDYGYTF

V gene: TRBV28
D gene: -
clone size: -
CDR3 length: 15
J gene: TRBJ1-6
CDR3 DNA: TGTGCCACCTCCGACACAGGCTTGAATAATTCACCCCTCCACTTT
CDR3 protein: CATSDTGLNNSPLHF

V gene: TRBV10-1
D gene: -
clone size: -
CDR3 length: 13
J gene: TRBJ2-7
CDR3 DNA: TGCGCCAGCAGGTATCTAATCTTCTACGAGCAGTACTTC
CDR3 protein: CASRYLIFYEQYF

V gene: TRBV11-3
D gene: -
clone size: -
CDR3 length: 13
J gene: TRBJ2-2
CDR3 DNA: TGTGCCAGCAGCTCAGTGGGGGCCGGGGAGCTGTTTTTT
CDR3 protein: CASSSVGAGELFF

V gene: TRBV6-5
D gene: -
clone size: once
CDR3 length: 13
J gene: TRBJ2-7
CDR3 DNA: TGTGCCAGCAGCGTCCGCCCCAACTACGAGCAGTACTTC
CDR3 protein: CASSVRPNYEQYF

V gene: TRBV19
D gene: -
clone size: once
CDR3 length: 15
J gene: TRBJ1-5
CDR3 DNA: TGTGCCAGTAGTATAGATCGGGCCAGCAATCAGCCCCAGCATTTT
CDR3 protein: CASSIDRASNQPQHF

V gene: TRBV3-1/TRBV3-2
D gene: TRBD2
clone size: -
CDR3 length: 17
J gene: TRBJ2-3
CDR3 DNA: TGTGCCAGCAGCCAAAAGCTAGCGGGAGTTATCGCAGATACGCAGTATTTT
CDR3 protein: CASSQKLAGVIADTQYF

V gene: TRBV5-4
D gene: -
clone size: once
CDR3 length: 12
J gene: TRBJ2-1
CDR3 DNA: TGTGCCAGCAGCTTCTCCAACAATGAGCAGTTCTTC
CDR3 protein: CASSFSNNEQFF

V gene: TRBV5-1
D gene: -
clone size: -
CDR3 length: 15
J gene: TRBJ2-7
CDR3 DNA: TGCGCCAGCAGCTTGGAACAGGCAGTGACCTACGAGCAGTACTTC
CDR3 protein: CASSLEQAVTYEQYF

V gene: TRBV6-5
D gene: -
clone size: -
CDR3 length: 14
J gene: TRBJ1-1
CDR3 DNA: TGTGCCAGCAGCAACAGGAATAGGGGCGCTGAAGCTTTCTTT
CDR3 protein: CASSNRNRGAEAFF

V gene: TRBV12-5
D gene: TRBD2
clone size: -
CDR3 length: 13
J gene: TRBJ2-5
CDR3 DNA: TGTGCTAGTGGTTTGGGCGGGAGTGAGACCCAGTACTTC
CDR3 protein: CASGLGGSETQYF

V gene: TRBV6-2/TRBV6-3
D gene: -
clone size: -
CDR3 length: 15
J gene: TRBJ1-3
CDR3 DNA: TGTGCCAGCAGTAACTCGATAATCTCTGGAAACACCATATATTTT
CDR3 protein: CASSNSIISGNTIYF

V gene: TRBV30
D gene: -
clone size: -
CDR3 length: 13
J gene: TRBJ1-1
CDR3 DNA: TGTGCCTGGTCCCGGGGGGGGAACACTGAAGCTTTCTTT
CDR3 protein: CAWSRGGNTEAFF

V gene: TRBV4-1
D gene: -
clone size: -
CDR3 length: 14
J gene: TRBJ2-7
CDR3 DNA: TGCGCCAGCAGCCAAGACAGGACTCTGTACGAGCAGTACTTC
CDR3 protein: CASSQDRTLYEQYF

V gene: TRBV2
D gene: -
clone size: -
CDR3 length: 13
J gene: TRBJ1-6
CDR3 DNA: TGTGCCAGCACCCCCACGTCGTCCTCACCCCTCCACTTT
CDR3 protein: CASTPTSSSPLHF

V gene: TRBV4-1
D gene: -
clone size: -
CDR3 length: 14
J gene: TRBJ1-2
CDR3 DNA: TGCGCCAGCAGCCAAGAAAGGGGGGTGCTTGGCTACACCTTC
CDR3 protein: CASSQERGVLGYTF

V gene: TRBV29-1
D gene: -
clone size: -
CDR3 length: 14
J gene: TRBJ2-2
CDR3 DNA: TGCAGCGCCGGACGGGAGAGGAACACCGGGGAGCTGTTTTTT
CDR3 protein: CSAGRERNTGELFF

V gene: TRBV27
D gene: -
clone size: -
CDR3 length: 15
J gene: TRBJ1-5
CDR3 DNA: TGTGCCAGCAGTCCCATATCCACAGGGATTCAGCCCCAGCATTTT
CDR3 protein: CASSPISTGIQPQHF

V gene: TRBV7-2
D gene: -
clone size: -
CDR3 length: 13
J gene: TRBJ1-2
CDR3 DNA: TGTGCCAGCAGCTTAGAGGAAGTCTATGGCTACACCTTC
CDR3 protein: CASSLEEVYGYTF

V gene: TRBV2
D gene: -
clone size: -
CDR3 length: 15
J gene: TRBJ1-5
CDR3 DNA: TGTGCCAGCAGTGTGGACGAACAGTTAAAACAGCCCCAGCATTTT
CDR3 protein: CASSVDEQLKQPQHF

V gene: TRBV7-2
D gene: -
clone size: -
CDR3 length: 14
J gene: TRBJ1-5
CDR3 DNA: TGTGCCAGCAGCTTAGTGGGGAGCAATCAGCCCCAGCATTTT
CDR3 protein: CASSLVGSNQPQHF

V gene: TRBV9
D gene: -
clone size: -
CDR3 length: 13
J gene: TRBJ2-1
CDR3 DNA: TGTGCCAGCAGCGCCTGGAGGGGTAATGAGCAGTTCTTC
CDR3 protein: CASSAWRGNEQFF

V gene: TRBV5-1
D gene: TRBD2
clone size: -
CDR3 length: 17
J gene: TRBJ2-3
CDR3 DNA: TGCGCCAGCAGCCCACAGCCTACGGGAGGACGGTTGGATACGCAGTATTTT
CDR3 protein: CASSPQPTGGRLDTQYF

V gene: TRBV25-1
D gene: TRBD2
clone size: -
CDR3 length: 16
J gene: TRBJ2-1
CDR3 DNA: TGTGCCAGCAGTGAATATATGAGCGGGAGAGACAATGAGCAGTTCTTC
CDR3 protein: CASSEYMSGRDNEQFF